This T cell receptor beta chain comes out of a study of blood T cell repertoires in COVID-19. Study details: The samples span acute and convalescent COVID-19 from the United States, Italy and Spain.

Using immunoSEQ multiplex PCR, the repertoire was profiled, and TCRdb retains in-frame clones only, with some absent. The data show roughly 50,000 clones, 75% to 90% seen once. The CDR3 extends over 12 amino acids. Germline V lookup: CDR1 SEHNR, CDR2 FQNEAQ (reference sequence). Trimming removed 5 bases from V and 3 bases from J, with 6 bases in between. This receptor was obtained from a man aged 65 to 79 with acute or convalescent COVID-19. The chain recombines TRBV7-9 with TRBJ2-3; possibly TRBD2 for D (5 bases). The sample was peripheral blood. The CDR3 is CASSTGTDTQYF. CDR3 in DNA: TGTGCCAGCAGCACGGGGACAGATACGCAGTATTTT. Drawing the rest from reference TRBV7-9 and TRBJ2-3, the complete variable domain is DTGVSQNPRHKITKRGQNVTFRCDPISEHNRLYWYRQTLGQGPEFLTYFQNEAQLEKSRLLSDRFSAERPKGSFSTLEIQRTEQGDSAMYLCASSTGTDTQYFGPGTRLTVL.